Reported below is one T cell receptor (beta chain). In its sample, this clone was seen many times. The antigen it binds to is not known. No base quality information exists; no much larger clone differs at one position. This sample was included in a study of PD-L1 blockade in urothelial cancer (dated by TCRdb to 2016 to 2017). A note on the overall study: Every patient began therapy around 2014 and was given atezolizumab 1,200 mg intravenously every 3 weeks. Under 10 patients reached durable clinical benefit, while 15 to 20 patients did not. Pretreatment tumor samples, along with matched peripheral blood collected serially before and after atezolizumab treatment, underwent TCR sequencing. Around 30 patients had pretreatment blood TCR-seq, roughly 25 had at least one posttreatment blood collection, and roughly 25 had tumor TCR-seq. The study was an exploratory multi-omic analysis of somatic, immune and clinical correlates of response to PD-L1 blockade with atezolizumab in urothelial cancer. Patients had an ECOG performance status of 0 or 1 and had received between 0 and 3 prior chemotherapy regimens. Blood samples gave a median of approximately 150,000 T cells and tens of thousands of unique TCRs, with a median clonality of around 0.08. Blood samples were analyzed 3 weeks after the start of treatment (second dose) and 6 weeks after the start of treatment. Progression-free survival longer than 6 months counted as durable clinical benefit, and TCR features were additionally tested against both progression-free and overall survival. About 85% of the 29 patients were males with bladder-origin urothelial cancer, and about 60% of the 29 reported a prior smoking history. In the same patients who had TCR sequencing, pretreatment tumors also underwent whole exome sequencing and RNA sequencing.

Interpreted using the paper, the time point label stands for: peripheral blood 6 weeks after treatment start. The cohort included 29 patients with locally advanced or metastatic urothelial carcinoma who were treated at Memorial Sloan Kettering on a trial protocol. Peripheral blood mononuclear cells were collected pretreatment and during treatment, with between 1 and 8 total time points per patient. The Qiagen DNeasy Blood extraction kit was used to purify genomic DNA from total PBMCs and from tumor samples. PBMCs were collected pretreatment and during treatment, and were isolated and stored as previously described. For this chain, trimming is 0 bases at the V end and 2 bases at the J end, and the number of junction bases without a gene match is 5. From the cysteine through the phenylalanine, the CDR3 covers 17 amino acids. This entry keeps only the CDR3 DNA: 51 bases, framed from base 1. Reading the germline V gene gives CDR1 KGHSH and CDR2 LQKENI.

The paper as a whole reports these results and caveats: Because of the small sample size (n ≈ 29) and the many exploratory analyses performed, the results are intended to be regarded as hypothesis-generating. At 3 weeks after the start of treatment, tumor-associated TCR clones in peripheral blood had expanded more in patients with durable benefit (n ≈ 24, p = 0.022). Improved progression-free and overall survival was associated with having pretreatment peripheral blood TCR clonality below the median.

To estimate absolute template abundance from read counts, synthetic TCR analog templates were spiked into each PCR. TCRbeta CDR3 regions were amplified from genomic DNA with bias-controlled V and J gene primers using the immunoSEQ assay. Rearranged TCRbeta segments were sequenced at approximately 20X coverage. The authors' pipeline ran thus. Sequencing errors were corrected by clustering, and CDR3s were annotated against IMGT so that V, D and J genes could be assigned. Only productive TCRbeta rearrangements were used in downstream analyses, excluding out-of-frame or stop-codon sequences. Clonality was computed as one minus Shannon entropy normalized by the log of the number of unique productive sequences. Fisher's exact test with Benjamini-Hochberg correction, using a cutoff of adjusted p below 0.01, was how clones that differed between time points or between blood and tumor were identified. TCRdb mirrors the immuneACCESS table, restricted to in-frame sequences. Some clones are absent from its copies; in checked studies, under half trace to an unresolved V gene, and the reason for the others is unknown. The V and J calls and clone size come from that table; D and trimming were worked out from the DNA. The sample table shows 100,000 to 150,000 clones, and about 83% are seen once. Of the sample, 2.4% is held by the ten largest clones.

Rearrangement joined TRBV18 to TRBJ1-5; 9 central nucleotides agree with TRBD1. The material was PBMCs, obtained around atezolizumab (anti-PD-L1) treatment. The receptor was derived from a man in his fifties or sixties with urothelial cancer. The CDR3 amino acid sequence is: CASSPPGQGMRNQPQHF. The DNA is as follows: TGTGCCAGCTCACCACCGGGACAGGGTATGCGCAATCAGCCCCAGCATTTT. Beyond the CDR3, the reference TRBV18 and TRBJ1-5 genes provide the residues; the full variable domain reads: NAGVMQNPRHLVRRRGQEARLRCSPMKGHSHVYWYRQLPEEGLKFMVYLQKENIIDESGMPKERFSAEFPKEGPSILRIQQVVRGDSAAYFCASSPPGQGMRNQPQHFGDGTRLSIL.